Listed here are 30 T cell receptor beta chains from one sample, sequenced in a study of cytomegalovirus exposure and HLA in healthy donors. The PCR had 60 Vbeta and 13 Jbeta primers. The protocol was immunoSEQ multiplex PCR, while the TCRdb copy is restricted to in-frame clones and leaves out a portion. The sample includes around 250,000 clones, approximately 80% of them seen just once. The sequencing sample was made of PBMCs. Source of these receptors: a woman aged 55-70 years in good health and CMV-seropositive.

This clone occurred a few times. The CDR3, as DNA: TGTGCCAGCAGCGGGACAGGGATGACAGATACGCAGTATTTT. This gives the protein CASSGTGMTDTQYF. The chain combines TRBV9 with TRBJ2-3; TRBD1 matches 8 bases. V was clipped by 3 bases and J by 3 bases; unmatched bases: 3. Per germline, CDR1 SGDLS and CDR2 YYNGEE. The CDR3 is made up of 14 amino acids.

The J gene is TRBJ2-1, the V gene TRBV27; 8 bases are a match to TRBD2. Looked up from germline, CDR1 is MNHEY and CDR2 is SMNVEV (reference sequence). CDR3 length: 17 residues. J lost 8 bases, V lost 2 bases, and 14 bases had no gene match. The CDR3 DNA follows: TGTGCCAGCAGTTTAAGCCGACAAGCGGGGGTTTCGGATGAGCAGTTCTTC. This sequence encodes CASSLSRQAGVSDEQFF.

The DNA of the CDR3 is TGTGCCAGCAGCTTAGAAGGACAACCAAACCACTACACCTTC. It codes for CASSLEGQPNHYTF. The genes are TRBV7-9 and TRBJ1-2; TRBD1 might be the D (5 bases). With 1 base removed from V and 10 bases from J, the gap between germline ends came to 16 bases. This CDR3 comprises 14 residues. CDR1 and CDR2 from the germline V gene are SEHNR and FQNEAQ (reference sequence).

This clone has just a few counts. The chain carries TRBV5-1 and TRBJ1-2, with 8 nucleotides matching TRBD1. J was trimmed by 6 bases and V by 1 base; bases with no gene match: 5. The V gene's germline CDR1 is SGHRS and CDR2 YFSETQ. This CDR3 has 14 residues. This CDR3 reads CASSLQGAQDGYTF. The CDR3 DNA reads as TGCGCCAGCAGCTTGCAGGGGGCGCAGGATGGCTACACCTTC.

This clone was seen just once. This sequence joins TRBV19 and TRBJ2-3; D is ambiguous. This CDR3 spans 15 amino acids. The V gene's germline CDR1 is LNHDA and CDR2 SQIVND (reference sequence). Trimming shortened V by 6 bases and J by 0 bases, and 13 bases separated the two germline ends. The CDR3 nucleotides are TGTGCCAGTAGGAACCCGCGGCGGAGCACAGATACGCAGTATTTT. Encoded protein: CASRNPRRSTDTQYF.

V gene TRBV28 combines with J gene TRBJ1-3; D ambiguous. With 6 bases removed from V and 4 bases from J, the gap between germline ends came to 10 bases. The CDR3 spans 13 residues. The germline V gene has CDR1 MDHEN and CDR2 SYDVKM. The CDR3 DNA sequence: TGTGCCAGCAGCCGGAGTTCCGGAAACACCATATATTTT. Protein sequence: CASSRSSGNTIYF.

The V gene is TRBV10-3, the J gene TRBJ2-7, with a weak D call TRBD1 (5 bases). V lost 0 bases to trimming and J lost 2 bases, with 17 bases between them. The CDR3 is 17 residues long. Germline lookup yields CDR1 ENHRY and CDR2 SYGVKD. The CDR3 nucleotides read TGTGCCATCAGTGAGTCCTTTGGGGCACAATTTACCTACGAGCAGTACTTC. Encoded protein: CAISESFGAQFTYEQYF.

V gene TRBV11-2 combines with J gene TRBJ1-1; D gene uncertain. The germline gives CDR1 SGHAT, CDR2 FQNNGV. This CDR3 is built from 14 residues. The V gene lost 3 bases and the J gene lost 1 base, with 9 bases spanning the gap. The CDR3 sequence is CASSFPPGNTEAFF. CDR3 in DNA: TGTGCCAGCAGCTTTCCCCCAGGGAACACTGAAGCTTTCTTT. Looking up the rest from reference TRBV11-2 and TRBJ1-1 gives the full variable domain: EAGVAQSPRYKIIEKRQSVAFWCNPISGHATLYWYQQILGQGPKLLIQFQNNGVVDDSQLPKDRFSAERLKGVDSTLKIQPAKLEDSAVYLCASSFPPGNTEAFFGQGTRLTVV.

This clone came up once. The chain joins TRBV6-6 to TRBJ2-7; 9 nucleotides line up with TRBD2. CDR3 length: 15 residues. V was pared by 5 bases and J by 7 bases, with 12 bases of the junction left unmatched. Per germline, CDR1 MNHNY and CDR2 SVGAGI (reference sequence). This CDR3 reads CASSKPGLALGEQYF. The DNA of the CDR3 is TGTGCCAGCAGTAAACCGGGACTAGCTCTGGGGGAGCAGTACTTC.

V is TRBV5-1 and J is TRBJ2-6; tentative D call: TRBD1 (5 bases). Germline CDR1 is SGHRS and CDR2 is YFSETQ. This CDR3 has 16 residues. V lost 2 bases and J lost 0, with 9 bases in between. Here the CDR3 DNA reads TGCGCCAGCAGCTTTTTAGACAGCTCTGGGGCCAACGTCCTGACTTTC. Its translation is CASSFLDSSGANVLTF.

The chain links TRBV11-2 to TRBJ2-4; TRBD2 agrees at 7 bases. Trimming took 5 bases from V and 9 from J; bases not matched to a gene: 10. The CDR3 sequence is 14 residues long. From germline, CDR1 is SGHAT and CDR2 FQNNGV. The chain's CDR3 is CASSPTSVLGIQYF. DNA for the CDR3: TGTGCCAGCAGCCCAACTAGCGTTCTTGGCATTCAGTACTTC.

The chain is built from TRBV4-1 and TRBJ2-2, with 9 bases matching TRBD2. Germline trimming cut 5 bases from V and 4 bases from J; bases unmatched to any gene: 5. From germline, CDR1 is MGHRA and CDR2 YSYEKL. The CDR3 consists of 15 residues. CDR3 residues: CASSASGTFTGELFF. In DNA form, the CDR3 reads TGCGCCAGCAGCGCTAGCGGGACCTTCACCGGGGAGCTGTTTTTT.

The J gene is TRBJ2-7, the V gene TRBV7-9, with 9 bases identical to TRBD1. V lost 5 bases and J lost 2; bases outside the gene matches: 13. CDR3 length equals 17 residues. From germline, CDR1 is SEHNR and CDR2 FQNEAQ (reference sequence). CDR3 sequence reads: CASSTLPGTGKPYEQYF. CDR3 in DNA: TGTGCCAGCAGCACACTACCCGGGACAGGGAAGCCCTACGAGCAGTACTTC.

This clone is a singleton in its sample. The chain links TRBV5-6 to TRBJ2-7; 9 bases match TRBD2. Germline values: CDR1 SGHDT, CDR2 YYEEEE. V lost 2 bases to trimming and J lost 5 bases; unmatched junction nucleotides: 5. This CDR3 has 14 amino acids. This CDR3 reads CASSLLAGVNEQYF. The DNA for the CDR3 is TGTGCCAGCAGCTTATTAGCGGGAGTTAACGAGCAGTACTTC.

This clone was picked up one time. This chain connects TRBV19 to TRBJ1-2; 7 nucleotides align to TRBD1. CDR1 and CDR2 from the germline V gene are LNHDA and SQIVND (reference sequence). Losses at the gene ends were 0 bases for V and 0 bases for J; bases not matched to a gene: 7. This CDR3 has 17 amino acids. The CDR3 loop reads CASSIEGRGDSNYGYTF. The CDR3, as DNA: TGTGCCAGTAGTATAGAGGGCAGGGGGGACTCTAACTATGGCTACACCTTC.

This chain joins TRBV18 and TRBJ2-7; 10 nucleotides agree with TRBD1. V lost 4 bases, J lost 4 bases, and 7 bases stayed unmatched. Looked up from germline, CDR1 is KGHSH and CDR2 is LQKENI. CDR3 length: 15 residues. CDR3 residues: CASSQGQGPGYEQYF. DNA for the CDR3: TGTGCCAGCTCACAGGGACAGGGGCCAGGTTACGAGCAGTACTTC.

The J gene is TRBJ1-1, the V gene TRBV29-1, with 8 nucleotides matching TRBD1. Germline assignment: CDR1 SQVTM and CDR2 ANQGSEA. V shed 6 bases, J shed 1 base, and the junction held 4 bases outside the gene matches. The CDR3 extends over 13 amino acids. CDR3 nucleotide sequence: TGCAGCGTGGGGGACAGGAGGAACACTGAAGCTTTCTTT. The encoded protein is CSVGDRRNTEAFF.

This clone came up once. The chain combines TRBV29-1 with TRBJ2-7, with 13 positions matching TRBD2. The CDR3 is 13 amino acids. V gave up 5 bases and J gave up 6 bases; unmatched junction bases: 4. Germline CDR1 is SQVTM and CDR2 is ANQGSEA. The CDR3 is CSVPGTSGIEQYF. CDR3 nucleotide sequence: TGCAGCGTTCCCGGGACTAGCGGGATCGAGCAGTACTTC.

The V call is TRBV6-5, the J call TRBJ2-7, with 7 bases that match TRBD1. Germline loops: CDR1 MNHEY, CDR2 SVGAGI. The CDR3 consists of 13 residues. J gave up 6 bases and V 7 bases, and 9 bases lay outside the gene matches. The CDR3 coding sequence is TGTGCCAGCACCCGGGACAGTACGACCGAGCAGTACTTC. Translated: CASTRDSTTEQYF.

The chain links TRBV6-1 to TRBJ2-7, with TRBD2 identical over 11 bases. Germline V gene data show CDR1 as MNHNS and CDR2 as SASEGT. There are 14 residues in the CDR3. V shed 2 bases, J shed 5 bases, and the junction held 2 bases outside the gene matches. The CDR3 region has the DNA TGTGCCAGCAGTGAAACTAGCGGGAGTCACGAGCAGTACTTC. This gives the protein CASSETSGSHEQYF.

This clone was detected once. This chain connects TRBV27 to TRBJ2-5, with TRBD2 identical over 9 bases. The J call may be wrong; the DNA end is better matched by TRBJ2-7. The CDR3 extends over 13 amino acids. Germline V gene lookup returns CDR1 MNHEY and CDR2 SMNVEV (reference sequence). CDR3 sequence: CASRRAGGNEQYF. DNA for the CDR3: TGTGCCAGCAGGAGAGCGGGAGGCAACGAGCAGTACTTC.

This sequence joins TRBV7-2 and TRBJ2-7, with TRBD2 identical over 11 bases. J was trimmed by 6 bases and V by 5 bases; bases with no gene match: 9. Germline CDR1 reads SGHTA; CDR2 reads FQGNSA. CDR3 length: 15 amino acids. The CDR3 region is CASSPGSGRAVEQYF. In nucleotides, the CDR3 is TGTGCCAGCAGCCCTGGTAGCGGGAGGGCCGTCGAGCAGTACTTC.

The J gene is TRBJ1-6, the V gene TRBV10-3, with D unresolved. Germline values: CDR1 ENHRY, CDR2 SYGVKD. This CDR3 is built from 15 residues. Between the trimmed V and J ends, which lost 7 bases and 9 bases, there was a span of 19 bases. DNA of the CDR3: TGTGCCATCAATCTGAGCGATAGGAGAGGTTCACCCCTCCACTTT. This codes for CAINLSDRRGSPLHF.

The chain recombines TRBV5-1 with TRBJ2-3; no firm D call. The V end lost 0 bases, the J end lost 7 bases, and 3 bases lay between the germline ends. The CDR3 contains 11 residues. Germline CDR1 is SGHRS and CDR2 is YFSETQ. CDR3 amino acids: CASSLANTQYF. The DNA for the CDR3 is TGCGCCAGCAGCTTGGCAAATACGCAGTATTTT. The variable domain in full, completed from reference TRBV5-1 and TRBJ2-3, reads KAGVTQTPRYLIKTRGQQVTLSCSPISGHRSVSWYQQTPGQGLQFLFEYFSETQRNKGNFPGRFSGRQFSNSRSEMNVSTLELGDSALYLCASSLANTQYFGPGTRLTVL.

In its sample, this clone was seen once. This chain uses TRBV27 with TRBJ1-1; D uncertain. CDR3 length equals 13 residues. Germline loops: CDR1 MNHEY, CDR2 SMNVEV (reference sequence). V was pared by 4 bases and J by 5 bases, with 11 bases between. The CDR3 here is CASSSNTKTEAFF. The DNA of the CDR3 is TGTGCCAGCAGTTCCAACACGAAAACTGAAGCTTTCTTT.

The CDR3 is CASSSQDRAHEQYF. The CDR3 region has the DNA TGTGCCAGCAGTAGCCAGGACAGGGCCCACGAGCAGTACTTC. The V and J genes are TRBV2 and TRBJ2-7; 8 bases are shared with TRBD1. V shed 5 bases, J shed 5 bases, and the junction held 8 bases outside the gene matches. The CDR3 consists of 14 residues. Germline V lookup: CDR1 SNHLY, CDR2 FYNNEI.

The rearrangement links TRBV27 to TRBJ2-1; TRBD2 matches at 7 bases. Germline CDR1 is MNHEY and CDR2 is SMNVEV (reference sequence). V gave up 2 bases and J gave up 7 bases; unmatched junction bases: 11. CDR3 size: 16 residues. CDR3 nucleotides: TGTGCCAGCAGTTTAAGGGAGGGCGGGAAGCGTAATGAGCAGTTCTTC. Its protein is CASSLREGGKRNEQFF.

The chain links TRBV27 to TRBJ1-4; 9 bases map to TRBD1. Germline assignment: CDR1 MNHEY and CDR2 SMNVEV (reference sequence). V shed 6 bases and J 7 bases; nucleotides not matched to a gene: 15. CDR3 length: 17 amino acids. The CDR3 bases are TGTGCCAGCAGCCCACCGGGACAGGGAAGGATGGGTGAAAAACTGTTTTTT. It encodes CASSPPGQGRMGEKLFF.

The chain couples TRBV19 to TRBJ2-1; TRBD1 matches 8 bases. The CDR3 loop spans 15 amino acids. J was trimmed by 5 bases and V by 9 bases; bases with no gene match: 12. In germline, CDR1 is LNHDA, CDR2 SQIVND (reference sequence). DNA for the CDR3: TGTGCCAGCCAACAGACAGGGGCGATCAACAATGAGCAGTTCTTC. It codes for CASQQTGAINNEQFF.

The chain carries TRBV6-1 and TRBJ2-7; 9 bases line up with TRBD1. The CDR3 loop spans 16 amino acids. CDR1 and CDR2 from the germline V gene are MNHNS and SASEGT. Trimming removed 2 bases from V and 2 bases from J; junction bases left unmatched: 7. For the CDR3, the DNA is TGTGCCAGCAGTGAACCCGGGACAGGGCAAACCTACGAGCAGTACTTC. This translates into CASSEPGTGQTYEQYF.